A single sample gave rise to the 7 T cell receptor beta chains below, sequenced in a study of T cell responses to AZD1222 COVID-19 vaccine. This table comes from immunoSEQ multiplex PCR, and its TCRdb copy is limited to in-frame clones, with some not included. The sample holds approximately 110,000 clones; approximately 96% are singletons and the top ten take around 2%. The material sequenced was peripheral blood, taken on day 0 of AZD1222 vaccination. These receptors came from an adult in good health.

This rearrangement joins TRBV11-2 to TRBJ2-1; D is undetermined. Trimming removed 4 bases from V and 4 bases from J, with 8 bases in between. The CDR3 loop spans 13 amino acids. Germline CDR1 and CDR2: SGHAT and FQNNGV. CDR3 bases: TGTGCCAGCAGCTCCTTTGGGTACAATGAGCAGTTCTTC. Residues: CASSSFGYNEQFF.

The chain links TRBV18 to TRBJ2-7, with 9 bases fitting TRBD2. Unmatched junction bases numbered 5, after V lost 7 bases and J lost 1 base. Germline V gene sequence: CDR1 KGHSH, CDR2 LQKENI. The CDR3 sequence is 14 residues long. The CDR3 nucleotides read TGTGCCAGCTTCTCTAGCGGGGCATCCTACGAGCAGTACTTC. The encoded protein is CASFSSGASYEQYF.

Here the CDR3 DNA reads TGTGCCAGCAGTGAAGTAGATGAAAAACTGTTTTTT. Translation gives CASSEVDEKLFF. The V gene is TRBV2, the J gene TRBJ1-4, with D unclear. Between the trimmed V and J ends, which lost 1 base and 6 bases, there was a span of 3 bases. Germline CDR1 reads SNHLY; CDR2 reads FYNNEI. The CDR3 is 12 amino acids. Variable domain in full (rest from reference TRBV2 and TRBJ1-4): EPEVTQTPSHQVTQMGQEVILRCVPISNHLYFYWYRQILGQKVEFLVSFYNNEISEKSEIFDDQFSVERPDGSNFTLKIRSTKLEDSAMYFCASSEVDEKLFFGSGTQLSVL.

The CDR3 sequence: CASSFPGAEAFF. The CDR3 DNA reads as TGTGCCAGCAGCTTCCCGGGGGCTGAAGCTTTCTTT. The chain has TRBV5-5 and TRBJ1-1; possible D gene TRBD1, 5 bases. The CDR3 extends over 12 amino acids. Per the germline V gene, CDR1 is SGHKS and CDR2 is YYEKEE (reference sequence). Trimming took 2 bases from V and 6 from J, leaving 8 bases between them.

The chain employs TRBV11-2 and TRBJ2-5; D uncertain. The length of the CDR3 is 14 residues. Trimming shortened V by 6 bases and J by 2 bases, and 13 bases separated the two germline ends. Germline V lookup: CDR1 SGHAT, CDR2 FQNNGV. The chain's CDR3 is CASSLRHKQETQYF. The DNA of the CDR3 is TGTGCCAGCAGTCTTAGACATAAACAAGAGACCCAGTACTTC.

This rearrangement joins TRBV28 to TRBJ1-6, with D maybe TRBD1 (6 bases). CDR1 is MDHEN and CDR2 is SYDVKM in the germline V gene. CDR3 size: 17 residues. V lost 1 base, J lost 8 bases, and 18 bases lay in between. CDR3 nucleotide sequence: TGTGCCAGCAGTTTATCTCTTGGCCGGGGGCGGGATTCACCCCTCCACTTT. It codes for CASSLSLGRGRDSPLHF.

The chain uses TRBV4-3 and TRBJ1-3; possible D gene TRBD1, 5 bases. The V gene's germline CDR1 is LGHNA and CDR2 YSLEER. Trimming left V 0 bases short and J 0 bases short, with 9 bases between. This CDR3 region has 16 residues. Here the CDR3 reads CASSQDWGFSGNTIYF. In DNA, the CDR3 is TGCGCCAGCAGCCAAGATTGGGGGTTCTCTGGAAACACCATATATTTT.